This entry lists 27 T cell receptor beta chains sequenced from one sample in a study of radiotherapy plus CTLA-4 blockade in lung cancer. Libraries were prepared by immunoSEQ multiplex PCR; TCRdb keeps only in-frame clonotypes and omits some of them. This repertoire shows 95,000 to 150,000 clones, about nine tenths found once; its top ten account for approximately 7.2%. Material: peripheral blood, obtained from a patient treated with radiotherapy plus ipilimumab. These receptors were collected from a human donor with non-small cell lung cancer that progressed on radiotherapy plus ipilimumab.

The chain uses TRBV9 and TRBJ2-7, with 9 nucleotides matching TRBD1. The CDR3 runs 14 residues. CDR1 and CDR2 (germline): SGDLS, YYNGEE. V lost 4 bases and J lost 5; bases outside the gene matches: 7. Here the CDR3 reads CASSQGQGFDEQYF. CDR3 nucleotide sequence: TGTGCCAGCAGCCAAGGACAGGGGTTCGACGAGCAGTACTTC. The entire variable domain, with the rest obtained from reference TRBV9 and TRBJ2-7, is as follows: DSGVTQTPKHLITATGQRVTLRCSPRSGDLSVYWYQQSLDQGLQFLIQYYNGEERAKGNILERFSAQQFPDLHSELNLSSLELGDSALYFCASSQGQGFDEQYFGPGTRLTVT.

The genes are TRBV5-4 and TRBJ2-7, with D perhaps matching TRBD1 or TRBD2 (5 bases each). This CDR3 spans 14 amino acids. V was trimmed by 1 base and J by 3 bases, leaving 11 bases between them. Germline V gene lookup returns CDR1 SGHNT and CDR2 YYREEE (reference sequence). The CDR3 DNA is TGTGCCAGCAGCTTGCGGGGCGAGAGCTACGAGCAGTACTTC. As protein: CASSLRGESYEQYF.

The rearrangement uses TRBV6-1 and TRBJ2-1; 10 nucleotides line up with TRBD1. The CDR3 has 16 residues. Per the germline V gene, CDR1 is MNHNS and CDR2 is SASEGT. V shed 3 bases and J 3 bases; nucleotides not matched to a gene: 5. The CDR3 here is CASSDFGQGDYNEQFF. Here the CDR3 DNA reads TGTGCCAGCAGTGATTTTGGACAGGGGGACTACAATGAGCAGTTCTTC.

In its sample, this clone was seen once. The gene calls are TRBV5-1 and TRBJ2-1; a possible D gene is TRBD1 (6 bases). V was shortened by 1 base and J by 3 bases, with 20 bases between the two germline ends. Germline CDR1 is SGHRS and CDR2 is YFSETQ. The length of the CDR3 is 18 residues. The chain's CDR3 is CASSLRQGLVPDYNEQFF. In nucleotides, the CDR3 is TGCGCCAGCAGCTTGAGGCAGGGGTTAGTGCCGGACTACAATGAGCAGTTCTTC. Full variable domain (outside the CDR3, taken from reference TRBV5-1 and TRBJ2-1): KAGVTQTPRYLIKTRGQQVTLSCSPISGHRSVSWYQQTPGQGLQFLFEYFSETQRNKGNFPGRFSGRQFSNSRSEMNVSTLELGDSALYLCASSLRQGLVPDYNEQFFGPGTRLTVL.

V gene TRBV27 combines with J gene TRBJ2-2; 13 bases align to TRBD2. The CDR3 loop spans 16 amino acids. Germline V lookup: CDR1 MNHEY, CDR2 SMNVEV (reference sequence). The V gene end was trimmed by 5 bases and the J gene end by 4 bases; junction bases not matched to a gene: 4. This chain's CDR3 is CASSRGLAGVTGELFF. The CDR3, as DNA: TGTGCCAGCAGTAGAGGACTAGCGGGAGTCACCGGGGAGCTGTTTTTT.

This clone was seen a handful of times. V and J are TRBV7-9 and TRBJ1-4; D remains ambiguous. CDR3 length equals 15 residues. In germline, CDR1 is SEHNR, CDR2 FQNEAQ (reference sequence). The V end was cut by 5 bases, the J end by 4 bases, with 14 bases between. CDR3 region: CASSPHGEGNEKLFF. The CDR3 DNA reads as TGTGCCAGCAGCCCCCACGGGGAGGGTAATGAAAAACTGTTTTTT.

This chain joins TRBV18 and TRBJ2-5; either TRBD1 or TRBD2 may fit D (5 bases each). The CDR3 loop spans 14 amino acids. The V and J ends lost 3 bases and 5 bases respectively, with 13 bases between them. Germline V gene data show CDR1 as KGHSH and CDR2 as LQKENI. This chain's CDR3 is CASSPLGPPETQYF. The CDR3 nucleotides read TGTGCCAGCTCACCGCTGGGACCCCCGGAGACCCAGTACTTC.

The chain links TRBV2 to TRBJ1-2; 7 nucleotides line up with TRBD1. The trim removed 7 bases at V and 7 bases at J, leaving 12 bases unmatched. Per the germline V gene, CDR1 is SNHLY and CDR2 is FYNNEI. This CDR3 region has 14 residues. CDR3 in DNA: TGTGCCAGCAACCTCCGGTCAGGGGGGGGTGGCTACACCTTC. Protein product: CASNLRSGGGGYTF.

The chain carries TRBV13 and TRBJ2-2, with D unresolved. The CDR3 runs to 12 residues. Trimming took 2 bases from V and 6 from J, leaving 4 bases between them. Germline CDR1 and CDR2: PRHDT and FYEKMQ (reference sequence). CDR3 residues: CASSLSPGELFF. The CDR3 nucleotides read TGTGCCAGCAGCTTATCACCCGGGGAGCTGTTTTTT.

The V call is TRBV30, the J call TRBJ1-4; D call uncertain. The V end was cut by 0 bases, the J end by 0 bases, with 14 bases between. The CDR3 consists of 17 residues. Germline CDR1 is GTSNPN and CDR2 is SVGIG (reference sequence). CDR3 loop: CAWSVRAGIPTNEKLFF. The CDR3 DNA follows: TGTGCCTGGAGTGTAAGAGCAGGAATTCCAACTAATGAAAAACTGTTTTTT.

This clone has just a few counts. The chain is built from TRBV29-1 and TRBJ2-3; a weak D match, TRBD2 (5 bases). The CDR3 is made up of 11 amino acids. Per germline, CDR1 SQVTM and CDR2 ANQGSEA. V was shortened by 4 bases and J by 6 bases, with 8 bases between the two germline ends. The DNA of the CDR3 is TGCAGCGTTGCTTGGAGGGATACGCAGTATTTT. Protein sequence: CSVAWRDTQYF.

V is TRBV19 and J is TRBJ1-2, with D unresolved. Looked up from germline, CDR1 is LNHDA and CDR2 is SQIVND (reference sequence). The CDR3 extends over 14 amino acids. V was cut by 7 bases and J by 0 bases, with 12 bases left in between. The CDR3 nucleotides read TGTGCCAGTAATCAAATCGGGACTAACTATGGCTACACCTTC. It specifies CASNQIGTNYGYTF.

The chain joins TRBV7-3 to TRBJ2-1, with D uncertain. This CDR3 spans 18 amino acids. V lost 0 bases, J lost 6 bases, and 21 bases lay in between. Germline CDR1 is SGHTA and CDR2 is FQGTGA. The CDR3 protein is CASSLTPKGPQFGNEQFF. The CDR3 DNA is TGTGCCAGCAGCTTAACTCCGAAGGGTCCCCAGTTTGGCAATGAGCAGTTCTTC.

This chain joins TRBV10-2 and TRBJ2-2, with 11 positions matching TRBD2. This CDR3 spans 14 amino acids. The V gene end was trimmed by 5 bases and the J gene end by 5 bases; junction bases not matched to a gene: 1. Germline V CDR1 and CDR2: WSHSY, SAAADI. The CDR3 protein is CASSLAGGTGELFF. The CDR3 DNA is TGCGCCAGCAGTCTAGCGGGAGGAACCGGGGAGCTGTTTTTT.

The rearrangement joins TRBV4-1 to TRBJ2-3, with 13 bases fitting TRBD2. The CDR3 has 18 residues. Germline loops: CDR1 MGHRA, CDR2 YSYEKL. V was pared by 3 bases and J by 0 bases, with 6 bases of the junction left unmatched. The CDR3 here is CASSQGLAGPTSTDTQYF. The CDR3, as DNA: TGCGCCAGCAGCCAGGGACTAGCGGGACCAACTAGCACAGATACGCAGTATTTT.

The CDR3 protein is CASSLDGREVETQYF. Written as DNA, the CDR3 is TGCGCCAGCAGCTTGGATGGGCGGGAGGTGGAGACCCAGTACTTC. The chain employs TRBV5-1 and TRBJ2-5; 8 bases map to TRBD2. Per germline, CDR1 SGHRS and CDR2 YFSETQ. V lost 0 bases and J lost 5; bases outside the gene matches: 6. There are 15 residues in the CDR3.

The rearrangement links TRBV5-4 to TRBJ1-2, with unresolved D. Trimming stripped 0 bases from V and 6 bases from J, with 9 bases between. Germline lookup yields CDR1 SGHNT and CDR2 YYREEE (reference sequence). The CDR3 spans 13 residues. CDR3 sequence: CASSLDPTNGYTF. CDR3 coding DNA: TGTGCCAGCAGCTTGGATCCGACGAATGGCTACACCTTC.

The chain's CDR3 is CASSLWATGEAFF. The CDR3 bases are TGTGCCAGTAGCCTTTGGGCGACAGGGGAAGCTTTCTTT. The chain combines TRBV19 with TRBJ1-1, with 7 bases lining up with TRBD1. Germline V gives CDR1 LNHDA, CDR2 SQIVND (reference sequence). V was clipped by 6 bases and J by 8 bases; unmatched bases: 9. This CDR3 has 13 residues.

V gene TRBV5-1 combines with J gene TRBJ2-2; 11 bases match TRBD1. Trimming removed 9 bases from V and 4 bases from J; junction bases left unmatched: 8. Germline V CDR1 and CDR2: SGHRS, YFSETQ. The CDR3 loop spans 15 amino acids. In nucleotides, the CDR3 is TGCGCCACCAGGAGGACAGGGGGCGGCACCGGGGAGCTGTTTTTT. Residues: CATRRTGGGTGELFF.

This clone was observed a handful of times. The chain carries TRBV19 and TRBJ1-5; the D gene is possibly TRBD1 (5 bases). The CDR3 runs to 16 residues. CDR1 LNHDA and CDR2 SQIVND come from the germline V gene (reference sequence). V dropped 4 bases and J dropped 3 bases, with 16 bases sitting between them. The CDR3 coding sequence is TGTGCCAGTAGTAACTTCGGGGGGAGCATCAATCAGCCCCAGCATTTT. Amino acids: CASSNFGGSINQPQHF.

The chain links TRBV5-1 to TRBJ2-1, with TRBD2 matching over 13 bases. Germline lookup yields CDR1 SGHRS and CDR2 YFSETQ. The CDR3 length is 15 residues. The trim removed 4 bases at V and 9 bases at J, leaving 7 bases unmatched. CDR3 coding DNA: TGCGCCAGCAGCGTAGGACTAGCGGGAGTGGGTGAGCAGTTCTTC. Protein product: CASSVGLAGVGEQFF.

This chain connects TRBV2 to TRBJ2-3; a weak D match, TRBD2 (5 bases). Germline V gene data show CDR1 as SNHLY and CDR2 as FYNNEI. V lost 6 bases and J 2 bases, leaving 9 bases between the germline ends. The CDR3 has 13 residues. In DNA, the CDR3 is TGTGCCAGCAGGGAGGAACTCACAGATACGCAGTATTTT. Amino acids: CASREELTDTQYF.

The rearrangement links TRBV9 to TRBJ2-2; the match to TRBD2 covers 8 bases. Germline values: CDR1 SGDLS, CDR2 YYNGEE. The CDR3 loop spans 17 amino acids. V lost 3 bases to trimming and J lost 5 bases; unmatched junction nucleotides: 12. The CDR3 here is CASSAGSLAGKTGELFF. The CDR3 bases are TGTGCCAGCAGCGCCGGATCCTTAGCGGGAAAGACCGGGGAGCTGTTTTTT.

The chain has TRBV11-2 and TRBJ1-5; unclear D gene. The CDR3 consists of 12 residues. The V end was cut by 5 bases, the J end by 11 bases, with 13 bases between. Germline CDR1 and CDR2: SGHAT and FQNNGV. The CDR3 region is CASSLVGSSQHF. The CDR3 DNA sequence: TGTGCCAGCAGCCTCGTCGGCAGCTCCCAGCATTTT.

CDR3 protein: CASSSHTSGQETQYF. The DNA for the CDR3 is TGTGCCAGCAGTTCTCACACTAGCGGACAAGAGACCCAGTACTTC. The chain uses TRBV6-6 and TRBJ2-5; 8 positions agree with TRBD2. CDR3 length: 15 residues. Germline CDR1 MNHNY, CDR2 SVGAGI (reference sequence). Germline trimming cut 4 bases from V and 2 bases from J; bases unmatched to any gene: 6.

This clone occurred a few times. The CDR3 protein is CASSPRPLAETQYF. The CDR3 DNA reads as TGTGCCAGCAGCCCCCGTCCCCTCGCAGAGACCCAGTACTTC. V usage is TRBV7-3 and J usage is TRBJ2-5; D unresolved. Trimming shortened V by 5 bases and J by 4 bases, and 14 bases separated the two germline ends. From germline, CDR1 is SGHTA and CDR2 FQGTGA. This CDR3 has 14 amino acids.

CDR3 sequence: CASRYRETGVNTEAFF. In DNA form, the CDR3 reads TGCGCCAGCAGGTACAGGGAGACAGGGGTGAACACTGAAGCTTTCTTT. The chain carries TRBV4-1 and TRBJ1-1; TRBD1 agrees at 8 bases. Trimming took 6 bases from V and 0 from J; bases not matched to a gene: 9. Germline-derived CDR1 and CDR2 are MGHRA and YSYEKL. CDR3 size: 16 residues.